The clone carrying this T cell receptor beta chain was detected a few times. Its target is unknown. There are 15 residues in the CDR3. The germline gives CDR1 WNHNN, CDR2 SYGVQD (reference sequence). Trimming at V came to 5 bases and at J to 5 bases, leaving 11 bases not matched to a gene. Unique molecular identifiers were added to individual cDNA molecules. TCRdb recomputed calls from the 5' RACE reads with MiXCR, one row per CDR3 protein. The repertoire has roughly 80,000 distinct CDR3 sequences, 6% to 7% of them found once; the top ten carry less than 8%. The sample belongs to a study of early T cells in non-severe SARS-CoV-2 infection. Study as a whole: Alpha and beta chains were unpaired, from unsorted whole-blood bulk RNA.

Points from the study as a whole: VDJdb-based matching was biased toward anti-spike CD8 responses and missed private and CD4 specificities.

The source material was whole blood. The sequence was collected from an adult who was a healthcare worker with PCR-confirmed SARS-CoV-2 infection or an uninfected control (not recorded which). The gene calls are TRBV10-1 and TRBJ2-5; 7 bases are a match to TRBD1. The CDR3 DNA reads TGCGCCAGCAGTACCGACAGGGCCGAACCCGAGACCCAGTACTTC. Encoded protein: CASSTDRAEPETQYF.